These 21 T cell receptor beta chains were all obtained from the same sample, sequenced in a study of blood T cell repertoires in COVID-19. Profiling relied on immunoSEQ multiplex PCR, and the TCRdb table lists in-frame clones only, not all of them. Seen here are 50,000 to 65,000 clones, approximately 77% observed once, and the top ten hold 4% to 5%. The source material was peripheral blood. These receptors all stem from a woman between 65 and 79 years old with COVID-19, enrolled during active disease.

The chain recombines TRBV5-1 with TRBJ2-1; possible D gene TRBD1, 5 bases. Per germline, CDR1 SGHRS and CDR2 YFSETQ. The length of the CDR3 is 16 residues. Trimming removed 2 bases at V and 5 bases at J, with 17 bases between. In DNA form, the CDR3 reads TGCGCCAGCAGCTTTGGGGCCACGGGCGTCAACAATGAGCAGTTCTTC. Translated: CASSFGATGVNNEQFF.

This chain links TRBV7-6 with TRBJ2-7; 7 nucleotides agree with TRBD1. The CDR3 loop spans 15 amino acids. Germline assignment: CDR1 SGHVS and CDR2 FNYEAQ. J gave up 2 bases and V 2 bases, and 6 bases lay outside the gene matches. The CDR3 nucleotides read TGTGCCAGCAGCTTAAGTGGGACAGTTACCTACGAGCAGTACTTC. Translation: CASSLSGTVTYEQYF.

V and J are TRBV25-1 and TRBJ1-1; D unclear. V was clipped by 2 bases and J by 1 base, with 5 bases between them. From germline, CDR1 is MGHDK and CDR2 SYGVNS. The CDR3 extends over 13 amino acids. The CDR3: CASSEQKNTEAFF. DNA of the CDR3: TGTGCCAGCAGTGAACAGAAGAACACTGAAGCTTTCTTT.

This rearrangement joins TRBV18 to TRBJ2-7; no reliable D call. With 3 bases removed from V and 3 bases from J, the gap between germline ends came to 12 bases. Germline assignment: CDR1 KGHSH and CDR2 LQKENI. The CDR3 sequence is 14 residues long. CDR3 DNA sequence: TGTGCCAGCTCACCTGGTGCCAGAGGCTACGAGCAGTACTTC. It is translated as CASSPGARGYEQYF.

This clone came up a few times. This chain links TRBV5-1 with TRBJ2-5; TRBD1 is a possible D gene (6 bases). Germline V gives CDR1 SGHRS, CDR2 YFSETQ. With 1 base removed from V and 5 bases from J, the gap between germline ends came to 9 bases. This CDR3 region has 13 residues. DNA for the CDR3: TGCGCCAGCAGCTTGTGGGGGCGGGAGACCCAGTACTTC. It codes for CASSLWGRETQYF.

The rearrangement joins TRBV4-1 to TRBJ1-4; D gene uncertain. This CDR3 has 14 amino acids. The V and J ends lost 0 bases and 4 bases respectively, with 6 bases between them. CDR1 and CDR2 from the germline V gene are MGHRA and YSYEKL. The DNA for the CDR3 is TGCGCCAGCAGCCAAGAGGGCTTTAATGAAAAACTGTTTTTT. Translated: CASSQEGFNEKLFF.

This clone was counted a few times. The V call is TRBV12-1, the J call TRBJ1-2; the D segment call TRBD1 is taken from the table without a DNA check. TRBV12-1 is reported as a pseudogene. The CDR3 consists of 16 residues. The CDR3 is CASSLKPRGLNYGYTF. The CDR3 nucleotides read TGTGCCAGCAGCTTGAAACCCAGGGGGCTAAACTATGGCTACACCTTC.

This chain uses TRBV10-3 with TRBJ2-1; the D is unclear. The ends were cut back, 6 bases at V and 2 bases at J, with 5 bases in the middle. This CDR3 is built from 12 residues. Germline V lookup: CDR1 ENHRY, CDR2 SYGVKD. In DNA, the CDR3 is TGTGCCATCAGCCAGACCTACAATGAGCAGTTCTTC. Protein: CAISQTYNEQFF.

In its sample, this clone was seen a few times. In the same sample, other DNA sequences code for this CDR3. The chain recombines TRBV6-5 with TRBJ1-1; D is unclear. There are 14 residues in the CDR3. CDR1 and CDR2 (germline): MNHEY, SVGAGI. Trimming took off 0 bases at V and 1 base at J, with 6 bases between the two ends. The CDR3 bases are TGTGCCAGCAGTTACTCTCCCGGGAACACTGAAGCTTTCTTT. Protein: CASSYSPGNTEAFF.

Only one count was recorded for this clone. One end of the junction fails to match germline, which may point to a read error. The rearrangement links TRBV7-3 to TRBJ2-1; D gene unclear. Looked up from germline, CDR1 is SGHTA and CDR2 is FQGTGA. The CDR3 has 12 amino acids. For the CDR3, the DNA is TGTGCCAGCAGCATAACCAGCAATGAGCAGTTCTTC. Translating gives CASSITSNEQFF. Together with reference TRBV7-3 and TRBJ2-1, the CDR3 gives the full variable domain: GAGVSQTPSNKVTEKGKYVELRCDPISGHTALYWYRQSLGQGPEFLIYFQGTGAADDSGLPNDRFFAVRPEGSVSTLKIQRTERGDSAVYLCASSITSNEQFFGPGTRLTVL.

V and J are TRBV6-6 and TRBJ2-1; D is unclear. Germline V gene data show CDR1 as MNHNY and CDR2 as SVGAGI (reference sequence). V was cut by 3 bases and J by 8 bases, with 5 bases left in between. The CDR3 has 11 residues. CDR3 residues: CASSYRDEQFF. In DNA, the CDR3 is TGTGCCAGCAGTTATCGGGATGAGCAGTTCTTC.

The chain links TRBV6-5 to TRBJ1-2; D not resolved. The CDR3 is 14 residues long. Trimming took 8 bases from V and 4 from J, leaving 17 bases between them. Germline assignment: CDR1 MNHEY and CDR2 SVGAGI. CDR3 coding DNA: TGTGCCAGCGGGGAGCGGGCGCAAACCTATGGCTACACCTTC. The encoded protein is CASGERAQTYGYTF.

The chain combines TRBV5-4 with TRBJ2-4, with D unclear. The CDR3 has 14 amino acids. Germline CDR1 SGHNT, CDR2 YYREEE (reference sequence). The V and J ends lost 0 bases and 4 bases respectively, with 8 bases between them. The CDR3: CASSLVGLKNIQYF. The DNA for the CDR3 is TGTGCCAGCAGCTTGGTTGGGCTAAAAAACATTCAGTACTTC.

This chain joins TRBV5-1 and TRBJ2-2; weak D call: TRBD2 (6 bases). Trimming removed 4 bases from V and 7 bases from J, with 17 bases in between. CDR3 size: 15 residues. In germline, CDR1 is SGHRS, CDR2 YFSETQ. CDR3 region: CASSEEGGRGGELFF. The CDR3 DNA is TGCGCCAGCAGCGAAGAAGGAGGGCGCGGCGGGGAGCTGTTTTTT.

The V gene is TRBV27, the J gene TRBJ2-7; 10 positions agree with TRBD2. The germline gives CDR1 MNHEY, CDR2 SMNVEV (reference sequence). Germline trimming cut 6 bases from V and 0 bases from J; bases unmatched to any gene: 5. This CDR3 contains 15 residues. The CDR3 coding sequence is TGTGCCAGCAGCCGCAGCGGGGGGGACTCCTACGAGCAGTACTTC. Protein: CASSRSGGDSYEQYF.

DNA of the CDR3: TGTGCCAGCAGGTCATCGACAGGGGTCACCTACGAGCAGTACTTC. The encoded protein is CASRSSTGVTYEQYF. V gene TRBV28 combines with J gene TRBJ2-7; 8 bases match TRBD1. In germline, CDR1 is MDHEN, CDR2 SYDVKM. The CDR3 runs 15 residues. The ends lost 6 bases at V and 2 bases at J; junction bases unmatched: 9.

This rearrangement joins TRBV27 to TRBJ2-5; 8 bases are a match to TRBD1. The CDR3 is 14 amino acids. Per the germline V gene, CDR1 is MNHEY and CDR2 is SMNVEV (reference sequence). With V trimmed by 4 bases and J by 2 bases, 3 bases remained unmatched. This chain's CDR3 is CASSWNRGQETQYF. CDR3 nucleotide sequence: TGTGCCAGCAGTTGGAACAGGGGGCAAGAGACCCAGTACTTC.

The gene calls are TRBV7-2 and TRBJ2-3, with TRBD2 identical over 9 bases. This CDR3 contains 17 residues. The V segment lost 3 bases and the J segment 3 bases; nucleotides outside the gene matches: 10. Germline-derived CDR1 and CDR2 are SGHTA and FQGNSA. Written as DNA, the CDR3 is TGTGCCAGCAGCTTTGGCGGGGGGGCCGTTTTGACAGATACGCAGTATTTT. Translated: CASSFGGGAVLTDTQYF.

The chain carries TRBV4-1 and TRBJ2-5, with D possibly matching TRBD1 (6 bases). Trimming removed 4 bases at V and 3 bases at J, with 12 bases between. The germline CDR1 and CDR2 sequences are MGHRA and YSYEKL. The CDR3 contains 14 residues. The CDR3, as DNA: TGCGCCAGCAGCCCCCGACAGGAAAAAGAGACCCAGTACTTC. It translates to CASSPRQEKETQYF.

The chain links TRBV19 to TRBJ2-1, with 7 bases fitting TRBD2. V shed 7 bases and J 3 bases; nucleotides not matched to a gene: 9. Germline CDR1 is LNHDA and CDR2 is SQIVND (reference sequence). The CDR3 covers 15 residues. For the CDR3, the DNA is TGTGCCAGTAAACCAAGCGGGGCCTTCTACAATGAGCAGTTCTTC. Its protein product is CASKPSGAFYNEQFF.

Only a few counts were recorded for this clone. V is TRBV18 and J is TRBJ1-5; D might be TRBD1 (5 bases). The CDR3 extends over 15 amino acids. The germline V gene has CDR1 KGHSH and CDR2 LQKENI. Trimming pared 1 base from V and 5 bases from J, leaving 12 bases between. Here the CDR3 DNA reads TGTGCCAGCTCACCACTCAGGGACTCGCATCAGCCCCAGCATTTT. This gives the protein CASSPLRDSHQPQHF.